Listed below are T cell receptor beta chains from one sample, sequenced in a study of post-analysis software for immune sequencing data. Each CDR3 protein gets one entry after TCRdb re-called the PCR reads with MiXCR. Altogether 650,000 to 850,000 distinct CDR3 sequences are present, about 50% being singletons, with the ten largest covering 4.6%. Sequenced input: blood. The receptors come from a girl aged 5-17 years with multiple sclerosis. Both conserved end residues are part of each CDR3. The D gene is left open where the match is weak. Clone size is stated in some rows and not others, as once, few, many or a class when expanded.

CASSNLGQSHYGYTF TGTGCCAGCAGCAATCTTGGACAGTCGCACTATGGCTACACCTTC NA TRBJ1-2 NA TRBV13
CASTDRGGYGYTF TGTGCCAGCACCGACAGGGGTGGTTATGGCTACACCTTC NA TRBJ1-2 TRBD1 TRBV12-3/TRBV12-4
CASSPLQGSPQETQYF TGTGCCAGCAGCCCACTACAGGGCTCACCGCAAGAGACCCAGTACTTC NA TRBJ2-5 NA TRBV5-5
CSASTLAGGPNNEQFF TGCAGTGCTAGCACCTTAGCGGGAGGGCCCAACAATGAGCAGTTCTTC NA TRBJ2-1 TRBD2 TRBV20-1
CASSPRYPGPNEKLFF TGCGCCAGCAGCCCGAGGTATCCGGGACCAAATGAAAAACTGTTTTTT NA TRBJ1-4 NA TRBV4-1
CASRGTSGSGHEQYF TGTGCCAGCAGGGGGACTAGCGGGAGCGGGCACGAGCAGTACTTC NA TRBJ2-7 TRBD2 TRBV6-5
CASSQSPKGSYEQYF TGTGCCAGCAGCCAAAGCCCGAAGGGCTCCTACGAGCAGTACTTC NA TRBJ2-7 NA TRBV3-1
CASSLVPGVVGANVLTF TGCGCCAGCAGCTTGGTTCCGGGAGTTGTGGGGGCCAACGTCCTGACTTTC NA TRBJ2-6 NA TRBV5-1
CASSRLEIRATGELFF TGCGCCAGCAGCCGTTTAGAAATCCGGGCCACCGGGGAGCTGTTTTTT NA TRBJ2-2 NA TRBV5-1
CASSDSTGTVNTEAFF TGTGCCAGCAGTGATTCGACCGGGACAGTAAACACTGAAGCTTTCTTT NA TRBJ1-1 TRBD1 TRBV12-3/TRBV12-4
CSAYSYLTQYF TGCAGTGCCTATAGTTATCTTACGCAGTATTTT NA TRBJ2-3 NA TRBV20-1
CASSLSYTNRLREGYTF TGTGCCAGCAGCTTGAGTTATACCAACAGGCTTCGGGAAGGCTACACCTTC NA TRBJ1-2 NA TRBV7-8
CASSLRRGQEVQGYTF TGTGCCAGCAGCCTAAGACGGGGACAGGAGGTCCAAGGCTACACCTTC NA TRBJ1-2 TRBD1 TRBV4-2
CASSQEYLGTGVYGYTF TGCGCCAGCAGCCAAGAGTACCTGGGGACAGGTGTCTATGGCTACACCTTC NA TRBJ1-2 TRBD1 TRBV4-1
CASSVDPSVPSHEQYF TGTGCCAGCAGCGTAGATCCCTCGGTACCCTCCCACGAGCAGTACTTC NA TRBJ2-7 NA TRBV9
CSARNLAGVLYNEQFF TGCAGTGCCAGGAACCTAGCGGGGGTACTCTACAATGAGCAGTTCTTC NA TRBJ2-1 TRBD2 TRBV20-1
CASAPGLAEETQYF TGTGCCAGCGCGCCGGGACTAGCGGAAGAGACCCAGTACTTC NA TRBJ2-5 TRBD2 TRBV27
CASYVLGGSNEQYF TGTGCCAGCTACGTCCTCGGAGGGAGCAATGAGCAGTACTTC NA TRBJ2-7 NA TRBV6-6
CASSSGLAGGRGEQYF TGTGCCAGCAGCTCAGGACTAGCGGGAGGAAGGGGCGAGCAGTACTTC NA TRBJ2-7 TRBD2 TRBV13
CASSYLAGGEQFF TGTGCCAGCAGTTACTTGGCGGGAGGTGAGCAGTTCTTC NA TRBJ2-1 TRBD2 TRBV6-5
CSARAAGSETQYF TGCAGTGCTAGAGCCGCGGGGTCAGAGACCCAGTACTTC NA TRBJ2-5 NA TRBV20-1
CASSPGTSGSSVTQYF TGTGCCAGCAGCCCGGGGACTAGCGGGAGTAGTGTGACCCAGTACTTC NA TRBJ2-5 TRBD2 TRBV7-9
CASSLEAGNNSPLHF TGTGCCAGCAGTTTAGAGGCCGGCAATAATTCACCCCTCCACTTT NA TRBJ1-6 NA TRBV12-3/TRBV12-4
CSGFRTELETQYF TGCAGCGGCTTTCGGACGGAGCTAGAGACCCAGTACTTC NA TRBJ2-5 NA TRBV29-1
CSAREARGANSPLHF TGCAGTGCTAGAGAGGCCAGGGGGGCCAATTCACCCCTCCACTTT few TRBJ1-6 TRBD1 TRBV20-1
CASSLEFSNQPQHF TGTGCCAGCAGTTTAGAATTTAGCAATCAGCCCCAGCATTTT NA TRBJ1-5 NA TRBV12-3/TRBV12-4
CSASGDRNKKNIQYF TGCAGTGCTAGTGGGGACAGAAATAAGAAAAACATTCAGTACTTC few TRBJ2-4 TRBD1 TRBV20-1
CSATGQGALNEQFF TGCAGCGCCACGGGGCAGGGGGCTCTCAATGAGCAGTTCTTC NA TRBJ2-1 TRBD1 TRBV29-1
CSVATGGVDYEQYF TGCAGCGTTGCGACGGGGGGCGTCGACTACGAGCAGTACTTC few TRBJ2-7 NA TRBV29-1
CSAKKGASAYEQYF TGCAGTGCTAAAAAGGGGGCCAGCGCCTACGAGCAGTACTTC NA TRBJ2-7 TRBD1 TRBV20-1
CASSVDRVVDTQYF TGCGCCAGCAGCGTAGACAGGGTTGTGGATACGCAGTATTTT NA TRBJ2-3 TRBD1 TRBV5-1
CSAGTSGRIFEQFF TGCAGTGCTGGGACTAGCGGGAGAATTTTTGAGCAGTTCTTC few TRBJ2-1 TRBD2 TRBV20-1
CSARDGRRTAYSNEQFF TGCAGTGCTAGAGATGGGAGGAGGACAGCTTACTCCAATGAGCAGTTCTTC few TRBJ2-1 NA TRBV20-1
CASSLGDAATYEQYF TGCGCCAGCAGCTTAGGAGACGCTGCCACCTACGAGCAGTACTTC few TRBJ2-7 NA TRBV5-1
CASSPLWDTYNGQFF TGCGCCAGCAGCCCTTTGTGGGACACCTACAATGGGCAGTTCTTC once TRBJ2-1 NA TRBV4-1
CASSHTSGGYNEQFF TGTGCCAGCAGTCATACTAGCGGGGGATACAATGAGCAGTTCTTC NA TRBJ2-1 TRBD2 TRBV12-3/TRBV12-4
CASSYGTEWNEKLFF TGTGCCAGCAGTTACGGGACAGAGTGGAATGAAAAACTGTTTTTT few TRBJ1-4 TRBD1 TRBV6-6
CSVTSGRYEQYF TGCAGCGTTACTAGCGGGAGATACGAGCAGTACTTC few TRBJ2-7 TRBD2 TRBV29-1
CVSSQGRGTPLGYEQYF TGTGTCAGCAGCCAAGGAAGAGGAACACCATTAGGCTACGAGCAGTACTTC NA TRBJ2-7 NA TRBV14